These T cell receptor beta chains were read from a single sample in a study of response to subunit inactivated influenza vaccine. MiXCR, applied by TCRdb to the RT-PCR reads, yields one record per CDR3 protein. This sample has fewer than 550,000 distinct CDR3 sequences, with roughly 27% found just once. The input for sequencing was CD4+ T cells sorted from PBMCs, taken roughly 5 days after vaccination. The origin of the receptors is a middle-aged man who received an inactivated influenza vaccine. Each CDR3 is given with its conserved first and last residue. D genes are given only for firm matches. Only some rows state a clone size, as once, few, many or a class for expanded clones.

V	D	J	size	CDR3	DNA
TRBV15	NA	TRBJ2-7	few	CATSRDLKDYEQYF	TGTGCCACCAGCAGAGATCTTAAGGATTACGAGCAGTACTTC
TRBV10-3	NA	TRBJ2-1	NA	CAISEPQGGYNEQFF	TGTGCCATCAGTGAGCCCCAAGGTGGCTACAATGAGCAGTTCTTC
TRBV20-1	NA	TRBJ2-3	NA	CSAPTPRRENTDTQYF	TGCAGTGCCCCGACCCCGCGGCGGGAAAACACAGATACGCAGTATTTT
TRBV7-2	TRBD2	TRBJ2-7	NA	CASTSVAGGPYEQYF	TGTGCCAGCACCTCGGTAGCGGGGGGGCCGTACGAGCAGTACTTC
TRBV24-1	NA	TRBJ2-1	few	CATSQTSYNEQFF	TGTGCCACCAGCCAAACCTCCTACAATGAGCAGTTCTTC
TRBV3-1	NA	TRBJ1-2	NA	CASSQEWGIGGYTF	TGTGCCAGCAGCCAAGAGTGGGGGATCGGGGGCTACACCTTC
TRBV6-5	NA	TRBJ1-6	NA	CASSLNRDNSPLHF	TGTGCCAGCAGTTTGAACAGGGATAATTCACCCCTCCACTTT
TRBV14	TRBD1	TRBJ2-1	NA	CASSQIDRGREEQFF	TGTGCCAGCAGCCAAATAGACAGGGGCAGGGAGGAGCAGTTCTTC
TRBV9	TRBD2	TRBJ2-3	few	CASSAQSSGSNTDTQYF	TGTGCCAGCAGCGCTCAATCTAGCGGGAGCAACACAGATACGCAGTATTTT
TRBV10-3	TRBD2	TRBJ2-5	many	CATDRGGAQETQYF	TGTGCCACTGACCGGGGGGGGGCGCAAGAGACCCAGTACTTC
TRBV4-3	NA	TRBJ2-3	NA	CASSQDYGATDTQYF	TGCGCCAGCAGCCAAGATTACGGGGCAACAGATACGCAGTATTTT
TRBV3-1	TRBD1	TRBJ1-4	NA	CASSHRGGQGEKLFF	TGTGCCAGCAGCCACCGTGGGGGACAGGGTGAAAAACTGTTTTTT
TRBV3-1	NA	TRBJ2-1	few	CASSQGWVGEQFF	TGTGCCAGCAGCCAAGGGTGGGTCGGTGAGCAGTTCTTC
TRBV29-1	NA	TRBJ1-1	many	CSVFSNAEAFF	TGCAGCGTTTTCAGTAACGCTGAAGCTTTCTTT
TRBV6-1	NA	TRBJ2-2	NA	CASARQRTNTGELFF	TGTGCCTCCGCCCGACAGAGAACGAACACCGGGGAGCTGTTTTTT
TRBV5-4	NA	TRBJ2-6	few	CASSLGGDLALFRSSGANVLTF	TGTGCCAGCAGCTTGGGAGGGGATCTGGCTTTGTTTAGGAGCTCTGGGGCCAACGTCCTGACTTTC
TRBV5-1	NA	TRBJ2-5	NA	CASSLDPMTQETQYF	TGCGCCAGCAGCTTGGACCCTATGACACAAGAGACCCAGTACTTC
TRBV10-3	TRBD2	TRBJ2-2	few	CATGGGTGELFF	TGTGCCACCGGGGGGGGCACCGGGGAGCTGTTTTTT
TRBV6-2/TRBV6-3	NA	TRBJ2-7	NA	CASTDPLGSQSSYEQYF	TGTGCCAGTACAGACCCCCTCGGGTCCCAAAGCTCCTACGAGCAGTACTTC
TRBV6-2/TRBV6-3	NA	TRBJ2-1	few	CASSPQPGYNEQFF	TGTGCCAGCAGTCCCCAGCCAGGGTACAATGAGCAGTTCTTC
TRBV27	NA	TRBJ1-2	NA	CASSLALNYGYTF	TGTGCCAGCAGTTTAGCCCTTAACTATGGCTACACCTTC
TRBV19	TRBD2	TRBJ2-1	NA	CASSTTWGGRNEQFF	TGTGCCAGTAGTACGACTTGGGGAGGGCGTAATGAGCAGTTCTTC
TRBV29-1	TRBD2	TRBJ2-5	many	CSVETGAPGGQETQYF	TGCAGCGTTGAAACCGGGGCCCCGGGGGGCCAAGAGACCCAGTACTTC
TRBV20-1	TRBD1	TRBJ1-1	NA	CSARQGVNTEAFF	TGCAGTGCCCGACAGGGGGTGAACACTGAAGCTTTCTTT
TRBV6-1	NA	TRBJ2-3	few	CASRTTAQGPDTQYF	TGTGCCAGCAGGACCACGGCCCAAGGGCCAGATACGCAGTATTTT
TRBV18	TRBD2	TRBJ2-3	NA	CASSPLGLAGLTTDTQYF	TGTGCCAGCTCACCACTGGGACTAGCGGGATTGACCACAGATACGCAGTATTTT
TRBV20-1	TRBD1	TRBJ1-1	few	CSARKGAMNTEAFF	TGCAGTGCTAGGAAGGGGGCGATGAACACTGAAGCTTTCTTT
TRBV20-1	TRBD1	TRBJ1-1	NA	CSARMGQGNTEAFF	TGCAGTGCTAGGATGGGACAGGGTAACACTGAAGCTTTCTTT
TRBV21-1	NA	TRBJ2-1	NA	CASTLAGPYNEQFF	TGTGCCAGCACGCTAGCGGGACCCTACAATGAGCAGTTCTTC
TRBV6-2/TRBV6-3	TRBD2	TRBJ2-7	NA	CASSGTSGNYEQYF	TGTGCCAGCAGCGGGACTAGCGGCAACTACGAGCAGTACTTC
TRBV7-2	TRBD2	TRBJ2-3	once	CASSLGGRILDTQYF	TGTGCCAGCAGCTTAGGCGGGAGGATTTTAGATACGCAGTATTTT
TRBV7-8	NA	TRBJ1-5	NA	CASSSGFVQPQHF	TGTGCCAGCAGCTCTGGGTTTGTGCAGCCCCAGCATTTT
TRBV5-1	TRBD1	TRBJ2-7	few	CASSSSDRGAEQYF	TGCGCCAGCAGCTCCTCGGACAGGGGTGCCGAGCAGTACTTC
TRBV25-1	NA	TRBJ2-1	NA	CASSVAGGNEQFF	TGTGCCAGCAGTGTGGCTGGGGGCAATGAGCAGTTCTTC
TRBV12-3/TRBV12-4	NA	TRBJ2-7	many	CASSLGFGLGEQYF	TGTGCCAGCAGTTTAGGATTTGGGTTGGGCGAGCAGTACTTC
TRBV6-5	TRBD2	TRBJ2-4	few	CASSLWVLREVAKNIQYF	TGTGCCAGCAGTTTGTGGGTTTTACGGGAGGTTGCCAAAAACATTCAGTACTTC
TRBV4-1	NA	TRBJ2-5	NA	CASHPRGEETQYF	TGCGCCAGCCATCCCAGGGGGGAAGAGACCCAGTACTTC
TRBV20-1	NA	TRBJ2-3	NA	CSASMSDTQYF	TGCAGTGCTTCTATGTCAGATACGCAGTATTTT
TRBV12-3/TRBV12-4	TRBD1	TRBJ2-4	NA	CASSDRGNIQYF	TGTGCCAGCAGTGACAGGGGAAACATTCAGTACTTC
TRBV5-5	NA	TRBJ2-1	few	CASSPYLGRYNEQFF	TGTGCCAGCAGCCCGTATCTGGGCCGGTACAATGAGCAGTTCTTC
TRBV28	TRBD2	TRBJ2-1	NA	CASSYFSGSRNNEQFF	TGTGCCAGCAGTTATTTTAGCGGGAGCCGGAACAATGAGCAGTTCTTC
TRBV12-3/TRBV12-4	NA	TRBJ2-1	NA	CASSLSWNNEQFF	TGTGCCAGCAGTTTATCTTGGAACAATGAGCAGTTCTTC
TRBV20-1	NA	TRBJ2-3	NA	CSARDWTTIDTQYF	TGCAGTGCTAGAGATTGGACCACAATAGATACGCAGTATTTT
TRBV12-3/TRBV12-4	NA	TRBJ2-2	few	CASSLLAPTNTGELFF	TGTGCCAGCAGTTTACTAGCCCCCACGAACACCGGGGAGCTGTTTTTT
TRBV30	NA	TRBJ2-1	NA	CAWSLMAGSNEQFF	TGTGCCTGGAGTCTCATGGCGGGTTCTAATGAGCAGTTCTTC
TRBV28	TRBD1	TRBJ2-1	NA	CASASLDRVNEQFF	TGTGCCAGCGCTTCGCTCGACAGGGTAAATGAGCAGTTCTTC
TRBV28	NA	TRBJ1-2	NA	CASSFGGTNYGYTF	TGTGCCAGCAGTTTCGGGGGGACTAACTATGGCTACACCTTC
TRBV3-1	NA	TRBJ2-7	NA	CASSLNPGASGEQYF	TGTGCCAGCAGCCTCAACCCAGGGGCGTCGGGTGAGCAGTACTTC
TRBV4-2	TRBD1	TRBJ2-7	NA	CASSQDYRGHLSYEQYF	TGTGCCAGCAGCCAAGATTACAGGGGACACCTCTCCTACGAGCAGTACTTC